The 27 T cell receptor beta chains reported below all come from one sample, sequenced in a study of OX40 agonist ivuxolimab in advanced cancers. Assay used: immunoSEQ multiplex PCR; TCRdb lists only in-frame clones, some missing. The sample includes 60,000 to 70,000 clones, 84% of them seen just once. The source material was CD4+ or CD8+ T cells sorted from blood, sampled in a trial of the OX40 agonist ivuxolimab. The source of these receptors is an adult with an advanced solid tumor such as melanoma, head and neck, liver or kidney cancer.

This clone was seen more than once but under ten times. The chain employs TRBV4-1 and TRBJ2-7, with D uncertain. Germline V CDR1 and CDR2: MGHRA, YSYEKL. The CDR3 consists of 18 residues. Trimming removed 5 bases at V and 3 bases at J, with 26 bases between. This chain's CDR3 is CASSDTLLAKDGRYEQYF. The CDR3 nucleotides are TGCGCCAGCAGCGACACTTTGCTGGCTAAGGACGGACGCTACGAGCAGTACTTC.

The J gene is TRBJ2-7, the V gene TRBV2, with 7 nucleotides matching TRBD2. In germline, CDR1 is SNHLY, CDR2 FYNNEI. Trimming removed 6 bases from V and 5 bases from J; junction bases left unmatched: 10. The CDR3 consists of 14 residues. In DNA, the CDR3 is TGTGCCAGCAGGCACCGGGAGGCAGAGGACGAGCAGTACTTC. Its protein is CASRHREAEDEQYF.

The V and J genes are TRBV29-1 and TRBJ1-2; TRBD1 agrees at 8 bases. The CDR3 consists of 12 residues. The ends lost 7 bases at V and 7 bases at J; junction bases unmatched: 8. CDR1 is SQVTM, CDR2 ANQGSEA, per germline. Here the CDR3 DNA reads TGCAGCGCTGGACAGGGACTGGCTGGCTACACCTTC. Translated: CSAGQGLAGYTF.

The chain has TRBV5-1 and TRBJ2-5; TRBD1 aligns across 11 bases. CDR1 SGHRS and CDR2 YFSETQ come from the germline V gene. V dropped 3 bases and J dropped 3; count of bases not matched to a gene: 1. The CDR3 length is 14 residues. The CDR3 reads CASSSGQGEETQYF. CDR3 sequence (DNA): TGCGCCAGCAGCTCGGGACAGGGGGAAGAGACCCAGTACTTC.

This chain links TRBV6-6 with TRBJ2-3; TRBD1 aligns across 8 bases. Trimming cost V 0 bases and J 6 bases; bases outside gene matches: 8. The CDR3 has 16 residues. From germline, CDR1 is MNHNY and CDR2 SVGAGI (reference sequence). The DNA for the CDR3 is TGTGCCAGCAGTTACTCGACGACAGGGGTTGGGGATACGCAGTATTTT. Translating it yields CASSYSTTGVGDTQYF.

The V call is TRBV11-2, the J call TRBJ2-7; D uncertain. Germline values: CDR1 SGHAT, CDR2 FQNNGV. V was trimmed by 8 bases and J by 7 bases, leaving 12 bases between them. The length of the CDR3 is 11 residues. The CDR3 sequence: CASLETFEQYF. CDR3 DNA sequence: TGTGCCAGCCTTGAAACCTTTGAGCAGTACTTC.

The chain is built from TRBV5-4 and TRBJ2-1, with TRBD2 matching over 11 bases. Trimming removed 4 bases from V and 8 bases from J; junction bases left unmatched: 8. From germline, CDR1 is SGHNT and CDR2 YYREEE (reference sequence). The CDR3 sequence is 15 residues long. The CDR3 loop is CASSAVTSGTDEQFF. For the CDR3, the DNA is TGTGCCAGCAGCGCCGTGACTAGCGGGACGGATGAGCAGTTCTTC.

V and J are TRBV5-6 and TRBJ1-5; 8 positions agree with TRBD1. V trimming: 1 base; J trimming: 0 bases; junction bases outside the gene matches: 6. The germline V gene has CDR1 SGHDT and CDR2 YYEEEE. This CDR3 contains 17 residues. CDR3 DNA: TGTGCCAGCAGCTTGTGGACAGGGTCGGCTAGCAATCAGCCCCAGCATTTT. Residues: CASSLWTGSASNQPQHF.

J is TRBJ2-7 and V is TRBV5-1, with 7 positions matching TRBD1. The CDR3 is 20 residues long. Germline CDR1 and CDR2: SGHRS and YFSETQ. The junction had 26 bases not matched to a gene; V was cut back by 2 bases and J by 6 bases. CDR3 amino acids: CASSLISPTQGQTKLGEQYF. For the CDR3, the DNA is TGCGCCAGCAGCTTAATATCGCCGACGCAGGGACAGACTAAACTCGGCGAGCAGTACTTC. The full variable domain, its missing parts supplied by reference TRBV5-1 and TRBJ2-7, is KAGVTQTPRYLIKTRGQQVTLSCSPISGHRSVSWYQQTPGQGLQFLFEYFSETQRNKGNFPGRFSGRQFSNSRSEMNVSTLELGDSALYLCASSLISPTQGQTKLGEQYFGPGTRLTVT.

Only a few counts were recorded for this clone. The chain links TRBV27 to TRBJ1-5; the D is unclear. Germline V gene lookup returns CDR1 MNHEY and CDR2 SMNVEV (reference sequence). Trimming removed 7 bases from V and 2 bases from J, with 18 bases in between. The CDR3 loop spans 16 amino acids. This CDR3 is CASKPKSGEGNQPQHF. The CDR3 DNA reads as TGTGCCAGCAAGCCGAAATCCGGAGAGGGCAATCAGCCCCAGCATTTT.

CDR3 in amino acids: CASSHPGQGAYEQYF. CDR3 nucleotide sequence: TGCGCCAGCAGCCACCCGGGACAGGGGGCCTACGAGCAGTACTTC. The chain is built from TRBV4-1 and TRBJ2-7; 11 bases line up with TRBD1. Losses at the gene ends were 3 bases for V and 2 bases for J; bases not matched to a gene: 3. The CDR3 totals 15 residues. The germline V gene has CDR1 MGHRA and CDR2 YSYEKL.

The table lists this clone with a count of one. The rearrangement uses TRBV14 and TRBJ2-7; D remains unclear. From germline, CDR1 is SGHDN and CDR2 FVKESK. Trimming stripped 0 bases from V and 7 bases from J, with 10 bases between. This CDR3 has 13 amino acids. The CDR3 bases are TGTGCCAGCAGCCAAGACCCCGGCTGGGAGCAGTACTTC. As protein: CASSQDPGWEQYF. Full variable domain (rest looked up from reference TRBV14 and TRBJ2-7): EAGVTQFPSHSVIEKGQTVTLRCDPISGHDNLYWYRRVMGKEIKFLLHFVKESKQDESGMPNNRFLAERTGGTYSTLKVQPAELEDSGVYFCASSQDPGWEQYFGPGTRLTVT.

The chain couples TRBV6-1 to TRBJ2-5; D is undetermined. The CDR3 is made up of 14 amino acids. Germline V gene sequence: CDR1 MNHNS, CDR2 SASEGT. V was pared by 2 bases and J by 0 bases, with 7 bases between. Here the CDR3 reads CASSESQNQETQYF. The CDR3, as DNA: TGTGCCAGCAGTGAATCACAGAACCAAGAGACCCAGTACTTC.

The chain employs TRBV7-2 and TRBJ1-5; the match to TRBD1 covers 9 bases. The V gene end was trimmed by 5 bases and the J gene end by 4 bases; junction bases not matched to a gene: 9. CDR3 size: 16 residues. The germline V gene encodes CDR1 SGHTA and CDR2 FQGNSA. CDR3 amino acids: CASSPRTGVGNQPQHF. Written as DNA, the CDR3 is TGTGCCAGCAGCCCGAGGACAGGGGTTGGAAATCAGCCCCAGCATTTT.

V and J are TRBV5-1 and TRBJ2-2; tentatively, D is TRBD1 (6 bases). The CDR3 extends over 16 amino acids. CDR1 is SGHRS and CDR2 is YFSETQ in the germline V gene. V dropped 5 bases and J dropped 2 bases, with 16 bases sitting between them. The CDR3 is CASSLLQGRNTGELFF. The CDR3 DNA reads TGCGCCAGCAGTTTGCTTCAGGGGCGAAACACCGGGGAGCTGTTTTTT.

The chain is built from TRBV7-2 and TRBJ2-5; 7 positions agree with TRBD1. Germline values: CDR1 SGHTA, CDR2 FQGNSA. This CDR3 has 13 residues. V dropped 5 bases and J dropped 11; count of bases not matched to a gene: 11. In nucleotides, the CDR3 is TGTGCCAGCAGCCCACGACAGGGTGGTTGGCAGTACTTC. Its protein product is CASSPRQGGWQYF.

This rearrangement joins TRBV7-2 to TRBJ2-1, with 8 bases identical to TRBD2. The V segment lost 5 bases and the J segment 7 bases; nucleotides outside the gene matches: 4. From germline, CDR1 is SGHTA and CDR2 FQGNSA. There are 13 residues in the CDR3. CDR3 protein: CASSPLAVNEQFF. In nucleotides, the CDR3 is TGTGCCAGCAGCCCACTAGCGGTTAATGAGCAGTTCTTC.

The CDR3 region has the DNA TGTGCCAGCAGCTTAAGCGAAAACATTCAGTACTTC. Translated, it gives CASSLSENIQYF. The chain uses TRBV11-2 and TRBJ2-4; D remains ambiguous. CDR1 and CDR2 from the germline V gene are SGHAT and FQNNGV. V shed 2 bases and J shed 5 bases, with 4 bases lying between them. This CDR3 has 12 amino acids.

In DNA, the CDR3 is TGTGCCAGCAGTGTCCCGGGACTAGCGGGAGATGGCAATGAGCAGTTCTTC. Amino acids: CASSVPGLAGDGNEQFF. This rearrangement joins TRBV2 to TRBJ2-1; TRBD2 aligns across 14 bases. The CDR3 length is 17 residues. CDR1 SNHLY and CDR2 FYNNEI come from the germline V gene. Unmatched junction bases numbered 8, after V lost 4 bases and J lost 6 bases.

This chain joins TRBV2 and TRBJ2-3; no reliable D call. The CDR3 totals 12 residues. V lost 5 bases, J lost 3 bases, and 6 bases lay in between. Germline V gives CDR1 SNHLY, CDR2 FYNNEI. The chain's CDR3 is CASSYATDTQYF. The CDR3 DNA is TGTGCCAGCAGTTACGCGACAGATACGCAGTATTTT.

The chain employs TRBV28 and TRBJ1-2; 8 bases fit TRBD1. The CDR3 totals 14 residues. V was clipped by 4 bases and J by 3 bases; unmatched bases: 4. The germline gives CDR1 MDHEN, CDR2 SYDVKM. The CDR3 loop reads CASSSGTGDYGYTF. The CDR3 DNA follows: TGTGCCAGCAGTTCCGGGACAGGTGACTATGGCTACACCTTC.

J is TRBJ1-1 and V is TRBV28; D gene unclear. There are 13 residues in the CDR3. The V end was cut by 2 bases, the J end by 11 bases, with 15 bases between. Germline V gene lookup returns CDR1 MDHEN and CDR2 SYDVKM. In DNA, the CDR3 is TGTGCCAGCAGTTTAGAATCGGTTCGTAGGGCTTTCTTT. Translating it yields CASSLESVRRAFF.

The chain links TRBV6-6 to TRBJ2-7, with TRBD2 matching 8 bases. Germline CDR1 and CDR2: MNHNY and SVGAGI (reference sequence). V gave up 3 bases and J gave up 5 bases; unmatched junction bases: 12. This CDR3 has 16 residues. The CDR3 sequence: CASSYRLGSGKDEQYF. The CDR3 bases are TGTGCCAGCAGTTATCGCCTGGGTAGCGGGAAAGACGAGCAGTACTTC.

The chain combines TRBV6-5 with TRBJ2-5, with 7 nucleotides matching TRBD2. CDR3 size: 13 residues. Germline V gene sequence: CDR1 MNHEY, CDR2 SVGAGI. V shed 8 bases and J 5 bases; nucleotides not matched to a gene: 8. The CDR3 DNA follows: TGTGCCAGCTCCGGGAGCGGGACGGAGACCCAGTACTTC. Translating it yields CASSGSGTETQYF.

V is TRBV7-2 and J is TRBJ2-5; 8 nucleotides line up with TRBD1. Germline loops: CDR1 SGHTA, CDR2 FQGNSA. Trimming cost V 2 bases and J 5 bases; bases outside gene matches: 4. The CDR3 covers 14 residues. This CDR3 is CASSLQGADETQYF. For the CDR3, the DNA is TGTGCCAGCAGCTTACAGGGGGCTGATGAGACCCAGTACTTC.

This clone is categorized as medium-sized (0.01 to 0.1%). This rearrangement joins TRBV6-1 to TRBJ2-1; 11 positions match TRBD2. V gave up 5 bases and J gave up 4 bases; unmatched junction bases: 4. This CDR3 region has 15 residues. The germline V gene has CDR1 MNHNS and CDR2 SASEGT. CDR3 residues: CASSSTSGDYNEQFF. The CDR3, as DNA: TGTGCCAGCAGTTCGACTAGCGGGGATTACAATGAGCAGTTCTTC.

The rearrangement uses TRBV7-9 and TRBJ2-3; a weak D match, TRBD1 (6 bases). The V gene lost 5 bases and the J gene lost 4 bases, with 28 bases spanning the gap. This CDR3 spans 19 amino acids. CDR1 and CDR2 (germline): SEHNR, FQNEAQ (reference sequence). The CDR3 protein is CASSVGRGVGQGTSDTQYF. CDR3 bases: TGTGCCAGCAGCGTCGGCAGGGGTGTAGGGCAGGGGACGTCAGATACGCAGTATTTT. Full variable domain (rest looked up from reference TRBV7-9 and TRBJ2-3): DTGVSQNPRHKITKRGQNVTFRCDPISEHNRLYWYRQTLGQGPEFLTYFQNEAQLEKSRLLSDRFSAERPKGSFSTLEIQRTEQGDSAMYLCASSVGRGVGQGTSDTQYFGPGTRLTVL.